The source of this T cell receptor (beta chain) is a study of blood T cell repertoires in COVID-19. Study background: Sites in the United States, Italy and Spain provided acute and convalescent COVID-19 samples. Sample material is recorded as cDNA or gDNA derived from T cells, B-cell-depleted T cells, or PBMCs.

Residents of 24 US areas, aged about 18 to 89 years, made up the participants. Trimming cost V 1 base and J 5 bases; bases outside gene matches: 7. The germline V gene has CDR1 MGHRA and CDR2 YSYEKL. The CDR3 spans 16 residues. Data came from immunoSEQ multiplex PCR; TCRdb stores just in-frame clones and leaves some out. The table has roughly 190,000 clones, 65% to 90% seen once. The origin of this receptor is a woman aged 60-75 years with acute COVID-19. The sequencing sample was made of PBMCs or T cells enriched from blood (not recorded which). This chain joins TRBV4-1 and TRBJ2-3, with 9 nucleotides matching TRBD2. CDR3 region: CASSQAPSGAGDTQYF. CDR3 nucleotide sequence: TGCGCCAGCAGCCAAGCCCCTAGCGGGGCTGGAGATACGCAGTATTTT.